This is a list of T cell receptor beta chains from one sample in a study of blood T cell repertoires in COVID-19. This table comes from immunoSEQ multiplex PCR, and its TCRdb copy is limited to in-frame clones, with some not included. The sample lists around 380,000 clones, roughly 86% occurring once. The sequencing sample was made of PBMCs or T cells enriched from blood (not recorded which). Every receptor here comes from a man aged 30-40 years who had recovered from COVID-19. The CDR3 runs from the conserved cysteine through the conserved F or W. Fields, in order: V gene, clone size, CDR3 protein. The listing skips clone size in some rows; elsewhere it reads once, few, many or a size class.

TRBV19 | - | CASRQVINTGELFF
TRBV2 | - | CASSEVTLAGGPGETQYF
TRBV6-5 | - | CASRPGHRNNSPLHF
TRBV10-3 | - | CAISESPSQAKNIQYF
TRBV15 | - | CATSRAPGDGEQFF
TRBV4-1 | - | CASSQGRGLNYGYTF
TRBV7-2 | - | CASSISGGLYNEQFF
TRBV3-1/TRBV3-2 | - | CASSQVRQLNTEAFF
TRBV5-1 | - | CASSSGQYSPLHF
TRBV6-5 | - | CASSPGGGSVQPQHF
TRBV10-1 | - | CASSESRTGGPYGYTF
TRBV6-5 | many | CASSFTVPSPLHF
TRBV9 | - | CASSVAPGLTYEQYF
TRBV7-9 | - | CASSPTDQGASPLHF
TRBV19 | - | CASSPLSRGNTEAFF
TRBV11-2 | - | CASSLAWGGTEAFF
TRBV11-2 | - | CASSAGQGTYEQYF
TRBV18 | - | CASSPQTGNTEAFF
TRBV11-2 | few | CASSPLPGQYSEAFF
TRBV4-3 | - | CASSQDSGAEKLFF